This is a list of T cell receptor beta chains from one sample in a study of cytomegalovirus exposure and HLA in healthy donors. Measured with immunoSEQ multiplex PCR; TCRdb has only the in-frame clones, and not every one. Listed are about 170,000 clones; about 0.8% falls within the top ten. Input material: PBMCs. These receptor sequences come from a woman under 30 in good health and CMV-seropositive. CDR3s include the opening cysteine and the closing phenylalanine or tryptophan. A D gene is named only where the DNA matches it firmly.

>TRBV2|.|TRBJ2-2
TGTGCCAGCAGTGAGAGTGGGCGGAACACCGGGGAGCTGCTTTTT
CASSESGRNTGELLF
>TRBV5-6|TRBD1|TRBJ1-1
TGTGCCAGCAGCTGGCGACAGGGGGCCACTGAAGCTTTCTTT
CASSWRQGATEAFF
>TRBV11-3|.|TRBJ1-3
TGTGCCAGCAGCTTAGCCGGTAGATCCATATATTTT
CASSLAGRSIYF
>TRBV10-3|.|TRBJ1-3
TGTGCCATCATGGCGGCTGGAAACACCATATATTTT
CAIMAAGNTIYF
>TRBV5-4|.|TRBJ2-3
TGTGCCAGCAGCTTGGATGGAGGCGGAACAGATACGCAGTATTTT
CASSLDGGGTDTQYF
>TRBV18|.|TRBJ1-2
TGTGCCAGCTCACCACCGGGAGGGTATCTCAATGGCTACACCTTC
CASSPPGGYLNGYTF
>TRBV5-1|.|TRBJ2-1
TGCGCCAGCAGCTTGGCCAGGGGGGACGAGTTCTTC
CASSLARGDEFF
>TRBV11-3|.|TRBJ2-7
TGTGCCAGCAGCAAGTTCCCCGGGACTCGTAATTCCTACGAGCAGTACTTC
CASSKFPGTRNSYEQYF
>TRBV6-1|TRBD2|TRBJ2-5
TGTGCCAGCACTGTTCGAGCGGGAGGGGGGACCCAGTACTTC
CASTVRAGGGTQYF
>TRBV7-9|TRBD1|TRBJ2-1
TGTGCCAGCAGCCAGGGGGTATACAATGAGCAGTTCTTC
CASSQGVYNEQFF
>TRBV4-1|TRBD1|TRBJ1-2
TGCGCCAGCAGCACACGACAGGGGATAGGATATGGCTACACCTTC
CASSTRQGIGYGYTF
>TRBV10-1|TRBD1|TRBJ1-2
TGCGCCAGCAGTTCTTGGGACAGGGGATTACCTAACTATGGCTACACCTTC
CASSSWDRGLPNYGYTF
>TRBV11-3|.|TRBJ2-2
TGTGCCAGCAGACGGGTCACCGGGGAGCTGTTTTTT
CASRRVTGELFF
>TRBV20-1|.|TRBJ2-7
TGCAGCAGGGCAGGGCCCCACGAGCAGTACTTC
CSRAGPHEQYF
>TRBV10-3|.|TRBJ1-2
TGTGCCATCAGTGACGAGGGCATCCAAGTTAACTATGGCTACACCTTC
CAISDEGIQVNYGYTF
>TRBV5-1|.|TRBJ1-2
TGCGCCAGCAGCTTACGACAGGACAACTATGGCTACACCTTC
CASSLRQDNYGYTF
>TRBV5-1|.|TRBJ2-5
TGCGCCAGCAGCTTGGGGCAGACCCAGGGGGAGACCCAGTACTTC
CASSLGQTQGETQYF
>TRBV5-1|TRBD1|TRBJ1-1
TGCGCCAGCAGCTGGACAGGGGTGAACACTGAAGCTTTCTTT
CASSWTGVNTEAFF
>TRBV19|TRBD1|TRBJ2-5
TGTGCCAGTAGTACAGGGCAGGGGGCCCAAGAGACCCAGTACTTC
CASSTGQGAQETQYF
>TRBV30|.|TRBJ2-5
TGTGCCTGGAGTGTGTCAAGGGGAGGAGAGACCCAGTACTTC
CAWSVSRGGETQYF
>TRBV2|.|TRBJ2-1
TGTGCCAGCAGTGTAGAACGGAATGAGCAGTTCTTC
CASSVERNEQFF
>TRBV19|.|TRBJ2-1
TGTGCCAGTAGTATAGGCTGGGCGGGAACTTACAATGAGCAGTTCTTC
CASSIGWAGTYNEQFF
>TRBV5-1|TRBD1|TRBJ1-2
TGCGCCAGCAGCTTGGATCCTGAAGGGGGCGTTAATGGCTACACCTTC
CASSLDPEGGVNGYTF
>TRBV19|TRBD1|TRBJ1-2
TGTGCCAGTAGACAGGGGGCGAAGGGTGGCTACACCTTC
CASRQGAKGGYTF
>TRBV2|.|TRBJ1-1
TGTGCCAGCAAATCGGAGATGAACACTGAAGCTTTCTTT
CASKSEMNTEAFF
>TRBV7-2|TRBD2|TRBJ2-3
TGTGCCAGCAGCCTAGCGGGAGGGCCATCAGATACGCAGTATTTT
CASSLAGGPSDTQYF
>TRBV6-6|.|TRBJ2-3
TGTGCCAGCAGTCACGGTGAGGCGGATACGCAGTATTTT
CASSHGEADTQYF
>TRBV5-4|TRBD1|TRBJ2-4
TGTGCCAGCAGCTTGGACGGACAGGTCACAGCCAAAAACATTCAGTACTTC
CASSLDGQVTAKNIQYF
>TRBV6-6|.|TRBJ1-6
TGTGCCAGCAGCCCCTCGCCGGGGGGGATGGATTCACCCCTCCACTTT
CASSPSPGGMDSPLHF
>TRBV20-1|.|TRBJ1-1
TGCAGTCCTTTCCAGGGAACTGAAGCTTTCTTT
CSPFQGTEAFF
>TRBV10-3|.|TRBJ2-3
TGTGCCATCTGGGGTGGGGACACTACAGATACGCAGTATTTT
CAIWGGDTTDTQYF
>TRBV27|.|TRBJ2-7
TGTGCCAGCAGTTTCTGGGTTGGGAGGTATCGGGAGCAGTACTTC
CASSFWVGRYREQYF
>TRBV30|TRBD2|TRBJ2-1
TGTGCCTGGAGTCTTATTGGGACTAGCGGGAGGGCCAATGAGCAGTTCTTC
CAWSLIGTSGRANEQFF
>TRBV5-1|TRBD1|TRBJ1-1
TGCGCCAGCAGCTCCGGACAGGCTGAAGCTTTCTTT
CASSSGQAEAFF